The T cell receptor (beta chain) under discussion was sequenced for a study of PD-L1 blockade in urothelial cancer listed by TCRdb under 2017. Context from the whole study: Therapy was started in about 2014 for all patients, and atezolizumab 1,200 mg was administered intravenously every 3 weeks. Twenty-five of 29 patients were males with bladder-origin urothelial cancer, and 18 of 29 reported a prior smoking history. Patients had an ECOG performance status of 0 or 1 and had received between 0 and 3 prior chemotherapy regimens. Blood samples were analyzed 3 weeks after the start of treatment (second dose) and 6 weeks after the start of treatment. Blood samples gave median yields of around 150,000 T cells and tens of thousands of unique TCRs, along with a median clonality of 0.080. Somatic, immune and clinical correlates of response to PD-L1 blockade with atezolizumab in urothelial cancer were the focus of an exploratory multi-omic analysis. Pretreatment tumor samples and matched peripheral blood, collected serially before and after atezolizumab treatment, underwent TCR sequencing. Durable clinical benefit was defined as progression-free survival longer than 6 months, and TCR features were also tested against progression-free and overall survival. In the same patients, pretreatment tumors underwent whole exome sequencing and RNA sequencing in addition to TCR sequencing. Roughly 10 patients achieved durable clinical benefit and approximately 20 did not. Around 30 patients had pretreatment blood TCR-seq, about 24 had at least one posttreatment blood collection, and about 24 had tumor TCR-seq. Beyond this particular receptor, the publication reports: Greater expansion of tumor-associated TCR clones in peripheral blood 3 weeks after the start of treatment was observed in patients with durable benefit (n of about 20, p = 0.022). Because the sample size was small (n ≈ 31) and many of the analyses were exploratory, the results are meant to be hypothesis-generating. A pretreatment peripheral blood TCR clonality below the median was linked to improved progression-free and overall survival.

The germline V gene (reference sequence) gives CDR1 as LNHDA and CDR2 as SQIVND. V is reduced by 5 bases and J by 5 bases, leaving a spacing of 10 bases between them. The CDR3 spans 13 residues, from the cysteine through the phenylalanine. Only the CDR3 part of the read is kept: 39 bases, read in frame from the first base. For this clone: This clone's antigen is unknown. No qualities accompany the bases; no much larger clone lies one base away.

To estimate absolute template abundance from read counts, synthetic TCR analog templates were spiked into each PCR. The immunoSEQ assay was used to amplify TCRbeta CDR3 regions from genomic DNA with bias-controlled V and J gene primers. Rearranged TCRbeta segments were sequenced at approximately 20X coverage. Regarding the original processing steps: Clustering was used to correct sequencing errors, and CDR3s were annotated against IMGT so that V, D and J genes could be assigned. Out-of-frame and stop-codon sequences were excluded, and only productive TCRbeta rearrangements were used in downstream analyses. To compute clonality, Shannon entropy was normalized by the log of the number of unique productive sequences and then subtracted from one. Clones differing between time points or between blood and tumor were identified using Fisher's exact test with Benjamini-Hochberg correction, with an adjusted p below 0.01 applied as the threshold. This immuneACCESS table, as held by TCRdb, lists in-frame sequences with V and J called but not all clones. Of the missing ones, under half trace to an unresolved V gene in checked studies; the others have no known cause. That table is the source of V, J and clone size, and D and trimming were worked out from the DNA. The sample profile shows under 80,000 clones; 81% of them were found once. The ten most abundant clones make up under 7.5% of the sample.

Interpreted using the paper, the time point label stands for: pretreatment peripheral blood. A cohort of about 31 patients with locally advanced or metastatic urothelial carcinoma, treated at Memorial Sloan Kettering on a trial protocol, was included. Peripheral blood mononuclear cells were collected pretreatment and during treatment, at between 1 and 8 total time points per patient. The Qiagen DNeasy Blood extraction kit was used to purify genomic DNA from total PBMCs and tumor samples. PBMCs were collected pretreatment and during treatment, and were isolated and stored as previously described. The sample was PBMCs, taken around atezolizumab (anti-PD-L1) treatment. This sequence uses TRBV19 and TRBJ2-1; the D gene is perhaps TRBD2, from 6 matching bases. The clonotype comes from a man between 65 and 85 years old with urothelial cancer. This receptor carries the CDR3 CASSRGDHNEQFF. The DNA sequence is as follows: TGTGCCAGTAGTCGCGGGGACCACAATGAGCAGTTCTTC.